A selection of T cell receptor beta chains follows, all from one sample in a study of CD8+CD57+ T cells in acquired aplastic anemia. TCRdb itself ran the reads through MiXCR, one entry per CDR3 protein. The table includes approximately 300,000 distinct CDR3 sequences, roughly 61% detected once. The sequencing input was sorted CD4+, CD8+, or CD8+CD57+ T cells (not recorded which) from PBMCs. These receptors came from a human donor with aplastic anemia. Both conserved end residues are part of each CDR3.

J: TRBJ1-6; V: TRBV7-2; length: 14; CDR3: CASSLAGEDSPLHF
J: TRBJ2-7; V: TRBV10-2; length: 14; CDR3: CASSDQGEGYEQYF
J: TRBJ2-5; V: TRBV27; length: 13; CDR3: CASSFLDRGTQYF
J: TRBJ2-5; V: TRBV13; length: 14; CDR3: CASSLGPYQETQYF
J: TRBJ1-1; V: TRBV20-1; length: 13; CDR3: CSARVSGNTEAFF
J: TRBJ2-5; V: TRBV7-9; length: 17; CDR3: CASSLVSGGLDQETQYF
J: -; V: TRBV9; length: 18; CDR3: CASSVALAGASSYNEQFF
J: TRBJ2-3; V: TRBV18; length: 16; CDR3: CASSPLSGTPTDTQYF
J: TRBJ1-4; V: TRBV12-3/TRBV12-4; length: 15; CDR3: CASSLGHQLGEKLFF
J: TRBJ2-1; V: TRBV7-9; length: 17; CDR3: CAWSKTGTSFERYEQFF
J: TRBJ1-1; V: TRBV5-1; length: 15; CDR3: CASSLGQLGPIEAFF
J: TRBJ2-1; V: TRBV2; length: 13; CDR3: CASSYGRSNEQFF
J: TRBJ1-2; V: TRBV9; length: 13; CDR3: CASSVVQETGYTF
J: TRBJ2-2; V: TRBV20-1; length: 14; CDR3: CSAEDRGSTGELFF
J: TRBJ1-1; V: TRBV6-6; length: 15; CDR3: CASSTRTGGWAEAFF
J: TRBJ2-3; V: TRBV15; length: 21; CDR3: CATSRDEFGQGGLTFTDTQYF
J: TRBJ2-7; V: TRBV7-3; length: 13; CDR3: CASSPQGSLEQYF
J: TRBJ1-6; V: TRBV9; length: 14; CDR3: CASSPGASNSPLHF
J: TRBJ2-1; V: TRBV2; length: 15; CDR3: CASKLGQGGYNEQFF
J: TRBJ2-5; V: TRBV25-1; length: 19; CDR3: CASSELGTSGKGFQETQYF
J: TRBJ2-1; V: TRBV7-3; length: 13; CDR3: CASSFEVYNEQFF
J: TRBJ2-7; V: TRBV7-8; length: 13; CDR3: CASSLEREYEQYF
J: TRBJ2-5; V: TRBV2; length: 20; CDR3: CASREGLGAHPENPQETQYF
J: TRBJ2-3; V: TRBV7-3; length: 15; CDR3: CASSLNRQGTDTQYF
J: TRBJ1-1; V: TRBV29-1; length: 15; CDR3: CSVGSDIGENTEAFF
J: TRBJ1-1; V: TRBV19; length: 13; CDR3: CASSPRTGQVLIF
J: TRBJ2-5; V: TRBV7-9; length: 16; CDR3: CASSLEGQGAQETQYF
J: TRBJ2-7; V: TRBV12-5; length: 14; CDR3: CASGMGLAGGEQYF
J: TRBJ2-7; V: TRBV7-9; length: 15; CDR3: CASSHVRERVHEQYF
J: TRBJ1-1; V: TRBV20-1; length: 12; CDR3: CSAHRSNTEAFF
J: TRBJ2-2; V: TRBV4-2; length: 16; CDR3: CASSQEGPSNTGELFF
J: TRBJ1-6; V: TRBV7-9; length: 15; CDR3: CASSPGTGGNSPLHF
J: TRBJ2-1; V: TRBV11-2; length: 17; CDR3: CASSHYQGSSSYNEQFF
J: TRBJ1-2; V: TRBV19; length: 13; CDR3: CASSLLHKDGYTF
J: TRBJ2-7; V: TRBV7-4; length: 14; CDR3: CASSSAAGGTQQYF
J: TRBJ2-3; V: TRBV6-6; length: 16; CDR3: CASGLAGGYGTDTQYF
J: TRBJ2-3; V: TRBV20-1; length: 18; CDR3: CSARLLGLAGLAVDTQYF
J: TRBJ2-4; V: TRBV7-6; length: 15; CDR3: CASSLAGGAKNIQYF
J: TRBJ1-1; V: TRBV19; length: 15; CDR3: CASRIRGGMNTEAFF
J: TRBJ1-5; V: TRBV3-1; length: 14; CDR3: CASSPNPGSQPQHF
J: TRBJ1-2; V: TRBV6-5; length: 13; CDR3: CASRSGNNYGYTF
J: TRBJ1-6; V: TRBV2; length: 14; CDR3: CTSSAGTVSSPLHF
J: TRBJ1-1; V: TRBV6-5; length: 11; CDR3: CASSYQGEAFF
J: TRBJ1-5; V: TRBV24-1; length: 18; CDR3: CATSDSETGNLSNQPQHF
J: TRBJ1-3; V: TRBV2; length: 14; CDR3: CASRAGTGGNTIYF
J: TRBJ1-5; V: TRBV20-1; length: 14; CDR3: CSAPAGGGNQPQHF